This T cell receptor beta chain was retrieved from a study of cytomegalovirus exposure and HLA in healthy donors. Points from the study as a whole: Exclusion applied to some V segments, including TRBV6-2 and TRBV6-3, as they were indistinguishable.

A note on this clone: Its antigen is currently unknown.

These donors counted as nominally healthy when sampled, but unrecorded immune exposures were likely. The CDR3 runs 14 residues. Deletions cut 8 bases from V and 1 base from J, with 12 bases between. Per germline, CDR1 PRHDT and CDR2 FYEKMQ (reference sequence). Primers: 60 Vbeta forward and 13 Jbeta reverse. Clones were sequenced by immunoSEQ multiplex PCR, and TCRdb holds only the in-frame ones, with some missing. The table lists 180,000 or so clones, approximately 86% of them singletons, with roughly 0.33% in the top ten. The V and J genes are TRBV13 and TRBJ2-1; maybe TRBD2 (5 bases). The TCR comes from a woman aged 25-40 years in good health and CMV-seronegative. What was sequenced was PBMCs. For the CDR3, the DNA is TGTGCCAGCCAGAGGAGCGGATCCTACAATGAGCAGTTCTTC. Its translation: CASQRSGSYNEQFF.